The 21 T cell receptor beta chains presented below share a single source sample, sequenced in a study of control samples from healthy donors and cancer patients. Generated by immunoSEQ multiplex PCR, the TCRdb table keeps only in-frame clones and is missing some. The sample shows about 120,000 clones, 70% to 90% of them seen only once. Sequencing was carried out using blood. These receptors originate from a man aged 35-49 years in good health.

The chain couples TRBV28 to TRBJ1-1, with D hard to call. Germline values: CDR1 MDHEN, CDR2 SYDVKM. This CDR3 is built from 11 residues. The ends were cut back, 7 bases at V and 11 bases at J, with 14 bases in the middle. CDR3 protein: CASTSLGVAFF. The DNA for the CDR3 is TGTGCCAGCACTTCTCTCGGGGTTGCTTTCTTT.

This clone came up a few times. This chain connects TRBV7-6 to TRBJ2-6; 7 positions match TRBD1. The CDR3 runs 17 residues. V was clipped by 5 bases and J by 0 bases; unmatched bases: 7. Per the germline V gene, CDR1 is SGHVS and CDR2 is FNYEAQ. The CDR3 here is CASSPTRTGSGANVLTF. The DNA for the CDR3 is TGTGCCAGCAGCCCCACCCGGACAGGCTCTGGGGCCAACGTCCTGACTTTC.

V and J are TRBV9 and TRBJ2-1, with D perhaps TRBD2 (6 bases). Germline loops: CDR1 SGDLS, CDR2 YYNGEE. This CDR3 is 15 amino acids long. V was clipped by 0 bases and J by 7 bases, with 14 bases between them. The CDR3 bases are TGTGCCAGCAGCGTAGAAGGGACTGGGTCGAATGAGCAGTTCTTC. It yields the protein CASSVEGTGSNEQFF.

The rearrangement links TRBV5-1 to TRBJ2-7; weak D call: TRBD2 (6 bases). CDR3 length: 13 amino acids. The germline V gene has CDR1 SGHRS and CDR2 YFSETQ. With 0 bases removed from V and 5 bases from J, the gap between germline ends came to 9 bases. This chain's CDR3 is CASSLGGDHEQYF. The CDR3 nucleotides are TGCGCCAGCAGCTTGGGGGGGGACCACGAGCAGTACTTC.

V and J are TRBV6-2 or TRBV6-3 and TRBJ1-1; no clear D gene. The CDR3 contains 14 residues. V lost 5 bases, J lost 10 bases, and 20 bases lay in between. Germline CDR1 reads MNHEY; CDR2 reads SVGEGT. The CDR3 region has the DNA TGTGCCAGCAGTCTTGATGGACGGAACCGGGGAGCTTTCTTT. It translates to CASSLDGRNRGAFF.

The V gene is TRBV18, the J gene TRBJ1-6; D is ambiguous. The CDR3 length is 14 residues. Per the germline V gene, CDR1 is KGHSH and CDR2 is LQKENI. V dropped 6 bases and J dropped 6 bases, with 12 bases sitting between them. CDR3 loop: CASSQDGFNSPLHF. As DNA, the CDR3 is TGTGCCAGCTCCCAGGACGGATTTAATTCACCCCTCCACTTT.

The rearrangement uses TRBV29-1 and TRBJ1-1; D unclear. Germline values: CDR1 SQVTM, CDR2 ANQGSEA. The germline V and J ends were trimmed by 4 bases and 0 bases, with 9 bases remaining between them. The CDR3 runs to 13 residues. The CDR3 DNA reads TGCAGCGTTGGACACGGAATGAACACTGAAGCTTTCTTT. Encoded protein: CSVGHGMNTEAFF.

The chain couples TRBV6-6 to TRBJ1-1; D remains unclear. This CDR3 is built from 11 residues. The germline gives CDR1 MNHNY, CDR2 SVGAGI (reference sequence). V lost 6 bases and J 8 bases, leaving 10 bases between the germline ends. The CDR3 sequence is CASSHGREAFF. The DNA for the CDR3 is TGTGCCAGCAGCCACGGACGAGAAGCTTTCTTT.

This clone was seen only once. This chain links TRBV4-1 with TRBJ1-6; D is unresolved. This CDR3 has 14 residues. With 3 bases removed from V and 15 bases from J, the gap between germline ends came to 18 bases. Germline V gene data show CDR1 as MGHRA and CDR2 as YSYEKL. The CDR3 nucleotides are TGCGCCAGCAGCCACATAACCGCGGGAACTATCCTCCACTTT. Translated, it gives CASSHITAGTILHF.

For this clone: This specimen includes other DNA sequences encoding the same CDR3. Here the CDR3 reads CASSSGTGTYNEQFF. In DNA form, the CDR3 reads TGTGCCAGCAGCTCCGGGACAGGGACCTACAATGAGCAGTTCTTC. This chain connects TRBV7-9 to TRBJ2-1, with 9 bases fitting TRBD1. The CDR3 spans 15 residues. Trimming removed 4 bases from V and 2 bases from J; junction bases left unmatched: 3. Germline CDR1 reads SEHNR; CDR2 reads FQNEAQ (reference sequence).

The DNA for the CDR3 is TGTGCCAGCAGAGACAGGAGTAATGAAAAACTGTTTTTT. Translated, it gives CASRDRSNEKLFF. This rearrangement joins TRBV6-6 to TRBJ1-4; weak D call: TRBD1 (6 bases). The CDR3 extends over 13 amino acids. The germline V gene encodes CDR1 MNHNY and CDR2 SVGAGI (reference sequence). With 6 bases removed from V and 4 bases from J, the gap between germline ends came to 9 bases.

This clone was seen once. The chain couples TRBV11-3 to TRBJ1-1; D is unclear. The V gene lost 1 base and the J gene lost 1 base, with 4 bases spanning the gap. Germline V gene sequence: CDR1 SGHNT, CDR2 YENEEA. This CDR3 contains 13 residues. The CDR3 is CASSLVENTEAFF. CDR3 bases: TGTGCCAGCAGCTTAGTGGAGAACACTGAAGCTTTCTTT.

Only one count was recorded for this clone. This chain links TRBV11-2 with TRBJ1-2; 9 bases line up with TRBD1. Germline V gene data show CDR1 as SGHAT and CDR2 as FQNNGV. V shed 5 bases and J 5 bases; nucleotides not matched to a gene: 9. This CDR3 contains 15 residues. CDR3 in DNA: TGTGCCAGCAGCATCGGGACAGGGCGCCAGTATGGCTACACCTTC. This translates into CASSIGTGRQYGYTF.

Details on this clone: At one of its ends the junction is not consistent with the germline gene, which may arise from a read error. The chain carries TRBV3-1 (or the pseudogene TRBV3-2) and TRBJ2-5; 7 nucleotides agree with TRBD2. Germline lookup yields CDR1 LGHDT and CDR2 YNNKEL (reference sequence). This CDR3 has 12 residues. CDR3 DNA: TGTGCCAGCAGCCAAGCTAGCGGACCCTCGGACTTC. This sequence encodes CASSQASGPSDF.

CDR3 protein: CASSSNGYQPQHF. CDR3 coding DNA: TGTGCCAGCAGCTCCAATGGGTATCAGCCCCAGCATTTT. The chain is built from TRBV7-2 and TRBJ1-5, with D uncertain. V was clipped by 4 bases and J by 5 bases, with 9 bases between them. This CDR3 has 13 amino acids. Per the germline V gene, CDR1 is SGHTA and CDR2 is FQGNSA.

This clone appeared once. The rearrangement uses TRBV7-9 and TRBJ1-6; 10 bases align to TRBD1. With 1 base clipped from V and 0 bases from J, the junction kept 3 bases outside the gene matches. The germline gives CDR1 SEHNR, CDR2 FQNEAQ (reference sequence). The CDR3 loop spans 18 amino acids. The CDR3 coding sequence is TGTGCCAGCAGCTTAGGGACAGGGGGAAGCTCCTATAATTCACCCCTCCACTTT. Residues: CASSLGTGGSSYNSPLHF.

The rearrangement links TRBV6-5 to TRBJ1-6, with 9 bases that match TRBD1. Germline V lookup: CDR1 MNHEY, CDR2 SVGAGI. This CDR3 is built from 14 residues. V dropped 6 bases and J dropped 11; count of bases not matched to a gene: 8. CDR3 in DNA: TGTGCCAGCAGCCCCGACAGGGGGACGCCACCCCTCCACTTT. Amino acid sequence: CASSPDRGTPPLHF.

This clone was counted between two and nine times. CDR3 residues: CASSEVSRGGYTF. The CDR3 DNA reads TGTGCCAGCAGTGAAGTTAGTCGTGGAGGCTACACCTTC. The J gene is TRBJ1-2, the V gene TRBV6-1; D call uncertain. The ends were cut back, 1 base at V and 8 bases at J, with 11 bases in the middle. CDR1 MNHNS and CDR2 SASEGT come from the germline V gene. The CDR3 contains 13 residues.

CDR3 bases: TGTGCCAGCAGCTTAATGGCGGGGGGCTACGAGCAGTACTTC. Translating it yields CASSLMAGGYEQYF. The gene calls are TRBV7-2 and TRBJ2-7; 8 nucleotides line up with TRBD2. Germline V gene sequence: CDR1 SGHTA, CDR2 FQGNSA. CDR3 length equals 14 residues. J gave up 3 bases and V 2 bases, and 3 bases lay outside the gene matches. The full variable domain, completed using reference TRBV7-2 and TRBJ2-7, is GAGVSQSPSNKVTEKGKDVELRCDPISGHTALYWYRQSLGQGLEFLIYFQGNSAPDKSGLPSDRFSAERTGGSVSTLTIQRTQQEDSAVYLCASSLMAGGYEQYFGPGTRLTVT.

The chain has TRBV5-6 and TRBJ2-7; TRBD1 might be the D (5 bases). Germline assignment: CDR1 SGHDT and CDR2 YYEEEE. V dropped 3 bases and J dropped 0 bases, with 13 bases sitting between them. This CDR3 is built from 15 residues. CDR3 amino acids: CASSWGTSSSYEQYF. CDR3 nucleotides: TGTGCCAGCAGCTGGGGCACCTCGAGCTCCTACGAGCAGTACTTC.

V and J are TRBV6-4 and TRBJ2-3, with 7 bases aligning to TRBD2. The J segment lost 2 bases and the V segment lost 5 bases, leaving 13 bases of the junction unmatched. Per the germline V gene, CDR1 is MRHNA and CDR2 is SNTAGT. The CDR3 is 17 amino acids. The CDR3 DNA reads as TGTGCCAGCAGTCCCACCCCGGGACTACAATTCACAGATACGCAGTATTTT. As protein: CASSPTPGLQFTDTQYF.